This TCR beta chain was retrieved from a study of response to subunit inactivated influenza vaccine. The CDR3 runs 17 residues. CDR1 and CDR2 from the germline V gene are MNHEY and SMNVEV (reference sequence). V was trimmed by 4 bases and J by 2 bases, leaving 19 bases between them. Study results and caveats: Few additional T cells are recruited per seasonal influenza vaccination, authors suggested.

This clonotype was counted a few times. Its cognate antigen is unknown. TCRdb recomputed calls from the RT-PCR reads with MiXCR, one row per CDR3 protein. This sample has about 780,000 distinct CDR3 sequences, with less than 20% found just once. The receptor's source is a middle-aged man who received an inactivated influenza vaccine. This chain joins TRBV27 and TRBJ2-3, with D perhaps matching TRBD1 or TRBD2 (7 bases each). This specimen consisted of PBMCs from blood, obtained roughly 5 days after vaccination. As DNA, the CDR3 is TGTGCCAGCAGTTCTGGGAGGGGGCAGGCGAACACAGATACGCAGTATTTT. Protein: CASSSGRGQANTDTQYF.